The present TCR beta chain was sequenced within a study of a mutant IDH1 vaccine in newly diagnosed glioma. Specified time point: week 5, during vaccination. A 20-mer mutant IDH1 peptide at 300 ug was injected subcutaneously with topical imiquimod. This clone was picked up one time. Its antigen is not identified. Clones were read by immunoSEQ multiplex PCR, and TCRdb kept only the in-frame ones, dropping some. Of approximately 60,000 clones listed, more than 80% were seen once; the top ten hold roughly 4.8%. V lost 3 bases and J lost 0, with 12 bases in between. Germline V CDR1 and CDR2: SNHLY, FYNNEI. This CDR3 has 16 residues.

The sample here was PBMCs, taken from a glioma patient whose treatment included an IDH1 peptide vaccine. This TCR came from a woman aged 40-49 years with glioma. The rearrangement uses TRBV2 and TRBJ2-1; no clear D gene. CDR3 bases: TGTGCCAGCAGTGACACTACCTTAAGCTCCTACAATGAGCAGTTCTTC. Translated: CASSDTTLSSYNEQFF.